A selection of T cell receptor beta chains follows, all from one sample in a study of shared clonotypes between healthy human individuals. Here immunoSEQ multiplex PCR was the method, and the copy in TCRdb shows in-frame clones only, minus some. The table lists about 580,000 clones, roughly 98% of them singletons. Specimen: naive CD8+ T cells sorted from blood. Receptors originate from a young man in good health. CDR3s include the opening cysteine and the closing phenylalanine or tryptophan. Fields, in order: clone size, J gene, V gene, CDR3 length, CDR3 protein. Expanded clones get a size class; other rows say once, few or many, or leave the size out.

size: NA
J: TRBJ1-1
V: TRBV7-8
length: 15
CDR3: CASSLAGTGAAEAFF

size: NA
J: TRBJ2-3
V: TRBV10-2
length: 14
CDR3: CASSEIAGGHTQYF

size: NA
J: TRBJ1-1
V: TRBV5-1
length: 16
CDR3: CASSRTGGIGNTEAFF

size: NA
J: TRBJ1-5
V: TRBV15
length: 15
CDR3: CATSRDFTKSQPQHF

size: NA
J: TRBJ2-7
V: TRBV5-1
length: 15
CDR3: CASSLGLAGVDEQYF

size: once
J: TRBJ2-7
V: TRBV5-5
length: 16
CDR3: CASSLRQSRVIDEQYF

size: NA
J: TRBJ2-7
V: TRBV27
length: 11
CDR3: CASSLGAEQYF

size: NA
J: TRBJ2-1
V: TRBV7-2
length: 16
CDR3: CASSLVLTGGFDEQFF

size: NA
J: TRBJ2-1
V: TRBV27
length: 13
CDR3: CASSLSVSNEQFF

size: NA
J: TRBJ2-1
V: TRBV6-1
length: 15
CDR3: CASSERGLVYNEQFF

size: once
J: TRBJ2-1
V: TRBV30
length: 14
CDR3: CAWEREGSYNEQFF

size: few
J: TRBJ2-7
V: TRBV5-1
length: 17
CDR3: CASSLGGRRRGSYEQYF

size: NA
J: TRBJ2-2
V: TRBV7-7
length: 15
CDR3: CASSGSDLDTGELFF